This T cell receptor beta chain was observed in a study of cytomegalovirus exposure and HLA in healthy donors. Regarding the study as a whole: A highly shared variant cluster was judged a likely technical artifact. What TCR beta sequences reportedly achieved was accurate prediction of HLA-A and HLA-B alleles in most subjects. A later analysis revealed that TCR association rates differed between HLA loci, peaking at DRB1 and bottoming out at HLA-C.

Notes on this clone: Its antigen remains unknown.

The PCR made use of 60 Vbeta and 13 Jbeta primers. Measured with immunoSEQ multiplex PCR; TCRdb has only the in-frame clones, and not every one. This table holds about 210,000 clones, over 80% found once. Each donor was healthy, and each was a bone marrow donor. Sequenced material: PBMCs. The TCR originated in a man in his forties in good health and CMV-seropositive.

The CDR3 nucleotides are TGTGCCAGCAGCCCTCGACAGGGGGCAAGCTCCTACAATGAGCAGTTCTTC. This codes for CASSPRQGASSYNEQFF. The chain has TRBV7-2 and TRBJ2-1; 10 bases align to TRBD1. The CDR3 extends over 17 amino acids. Trimming cost V 5 bases and J 0 bases; bases outside gene matches: 7. The germline V gene has CDR1 SGHTA and CDR2 FQGNSA. Drawing the rest from reference TRBV7-2 and TRBJ2-1, the complete variable domain is GAGVSQSPSNKVTEKGKDVELRCDPISGHTALYWYRQSLGQGLEFLIYFQGNSAPDKSGLPSDRFSAERTGGSVSTLTIQRTQQEDSAVYLCASSPRQGASSYNEQFFGPGTRLTVL.